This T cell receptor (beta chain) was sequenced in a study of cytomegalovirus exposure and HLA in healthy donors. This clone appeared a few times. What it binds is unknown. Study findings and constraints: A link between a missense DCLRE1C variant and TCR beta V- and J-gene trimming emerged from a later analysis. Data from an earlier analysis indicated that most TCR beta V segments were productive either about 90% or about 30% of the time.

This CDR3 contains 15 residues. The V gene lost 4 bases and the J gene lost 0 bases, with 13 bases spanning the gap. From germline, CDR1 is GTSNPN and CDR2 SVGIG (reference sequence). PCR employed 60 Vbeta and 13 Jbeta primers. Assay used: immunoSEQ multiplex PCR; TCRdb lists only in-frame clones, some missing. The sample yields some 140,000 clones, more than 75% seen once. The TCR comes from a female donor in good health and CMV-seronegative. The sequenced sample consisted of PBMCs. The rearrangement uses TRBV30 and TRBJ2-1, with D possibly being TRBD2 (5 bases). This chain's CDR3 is CAWIREFPSYNEQFF. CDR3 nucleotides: TGTGCCTGGATTCGGGAATTCCCCTCCTACAATGAGCAGTTCTTC.